One T cell receptor (beta chain) is described in this entry. These data originate in a study of control samples from healthy donors and cancer patients. Profiled with immunoSEQ multiplex PCR; TCRdb holds only in-frame clones, not every one. The sample records some 110,000 clones, 83% being singletons. CDR1 is MGHRA, CDR2 YSYEKL, per germline. V lost 0 bases to trimming and J lost 0 bases, with 6 bases between them. The CDR3 spans 15 residues. Sample: blood. The chain uses TRBV4-1 and TRBJ1-5; D remains unclear. This TCR was recovered from a woman aged 50 to 60 in good health. As DNA, the CDR3 is TGCGCCAGCAGCCAAGACGGAAATAGCAATCAGCCCCAGCATTTT. Its translation is CASSQDGNSNQPQHF.